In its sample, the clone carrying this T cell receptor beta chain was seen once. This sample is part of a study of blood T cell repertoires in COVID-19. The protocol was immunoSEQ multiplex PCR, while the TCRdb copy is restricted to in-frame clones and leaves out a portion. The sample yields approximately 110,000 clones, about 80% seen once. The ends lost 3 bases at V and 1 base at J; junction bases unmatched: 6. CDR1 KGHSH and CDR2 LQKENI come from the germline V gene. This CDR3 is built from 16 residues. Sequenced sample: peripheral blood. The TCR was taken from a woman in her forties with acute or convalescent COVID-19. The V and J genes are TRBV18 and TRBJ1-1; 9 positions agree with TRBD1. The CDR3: CASSPRTGDQNTEAFF. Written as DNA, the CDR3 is TGTGCCAGCTCACCTCGGACAGGGGATCAGAACACTGAAGCTTTCTTT.